The clone carrying this T cell receptor (beta chain) has ten or more counts. Per germline, CDR1 DFQATT and CDR2 SNEGSKA (reference sequence). The CDR3 contains 14 residues. V was trimmed by 6 bases and J by 4 bases, leaving 13 bases between them. This specimen comes from a study of breast tumors, draining lymph nodes, adjacent tissues. TCRdb reprocessed the multiplex PCR reads with MiXCR, giving one entry per CDR3 protein. In the table there are 130,000 or so distinct CDR3 sequences, under 25% of which are singletons. The lymph nodes were axillary draining lymph nodes from breast cancer patients. The chain has TRBV20-1 and TRBJ2-6; D is unclear. What was sequenced was axillary lymph node tissue. This sequence originates from a female donor with breast cancer. Some clones in this sample may be carry-over from other donors' samples. The CDR3 nucleotides read TGCAGTGCCCCTCAAGGGTCCGGGGCCAACGTCCTGACTTTC. This encodes CSAPQGSGANVLTF.